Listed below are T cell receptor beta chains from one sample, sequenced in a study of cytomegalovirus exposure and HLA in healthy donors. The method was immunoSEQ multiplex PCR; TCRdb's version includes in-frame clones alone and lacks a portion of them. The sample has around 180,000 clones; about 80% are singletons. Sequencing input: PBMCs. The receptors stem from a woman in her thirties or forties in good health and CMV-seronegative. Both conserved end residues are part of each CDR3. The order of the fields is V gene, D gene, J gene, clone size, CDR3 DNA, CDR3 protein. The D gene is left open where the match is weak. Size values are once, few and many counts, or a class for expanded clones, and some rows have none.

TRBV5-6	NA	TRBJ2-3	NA	TGTGCCAGCAGCTCCTTCGACAGCTACAGGGCAGATACGCAGTATTTT	CASSSFDSYRADTQYF
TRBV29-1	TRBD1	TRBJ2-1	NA	TGCAGCGTTGAAGGGACAGGGGGCTTTGAGCAGTTCTTC	CSVEGTGGFEQFF
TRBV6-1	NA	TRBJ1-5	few	TGTGCCAGCAGTGAAGAGTGGCAGGCGAATCAGCCCCAGCATTTT	CASSEEWQANQPQHF
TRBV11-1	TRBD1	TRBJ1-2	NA	TGTGCCAGCAGCTCAGGACAGGGTAACTATGGCTACACCTTC	CASSSGQGNYGYTF
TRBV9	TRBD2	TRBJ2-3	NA	TGTGCCAGCAGTCCGTCCGGGGCGGGAGGGACAGATACGCAGTATTTT	CASSPSGAGGTDTQYF
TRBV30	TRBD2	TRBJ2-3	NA	TGTGCCTGGAGTGTCCGGGAGGGAGATACGCAGTATTTT	CAWSVREGDTQYF
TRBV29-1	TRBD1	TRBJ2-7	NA	TGCAGCGTCGGGGACAGCACCTACGAGCAGTACTTC	CSVGDSTYEQYF
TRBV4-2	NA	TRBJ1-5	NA	TGTGCCAGCAGCCAATCTAACAGGGCGTTGGTTCAGCCCCAGCATTTT	CASSQSNRALVQPQHF
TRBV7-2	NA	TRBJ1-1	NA	TGTGCCAGCAGAGGGGGACCTATGAACACTGAAGCTTTCTTT	CASRGGPMNTEAFF
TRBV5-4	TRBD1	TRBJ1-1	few	TGTGCCAGCAGCCCCCCTGCAGGGGGGCTGAACACTGAAGCTTTCTTT	CASSPPAGGLNTEAFF
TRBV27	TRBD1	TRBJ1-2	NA	TGTGCCAGCAGTGGGGCGGACAGGGAGGCCTACACCTTC	CASSGADREAYTF
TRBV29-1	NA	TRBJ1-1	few	TGCAGCGTTGGCGCGGGAGGGATCACTGAAGCTTTCTTT	CSVGAGGITEAFF
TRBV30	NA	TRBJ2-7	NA	TGTGCCTGGAGTAAAGGGACACGCTACGAGCAGTACTTC	CAWSKGTRYEQYF
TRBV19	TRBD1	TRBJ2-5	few	TGTGCCAGTACCGCGACAGGGCCGGCTCAGACCCAGTACTTC	CASTATGPAQTQYF
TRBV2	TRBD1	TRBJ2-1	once	TGTGCCAGCAGAAACACCGGGACAGGGGACAATGAGCAGTTCTTC	CASRNTGTGDNEQFF
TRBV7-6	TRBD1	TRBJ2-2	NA	TGTGCCAGCAGCTCGACGCCCGGGACAGGTAGCAACACCGGGGAGCTGTTTTTT	CASSSTPGTGSNTGELFF
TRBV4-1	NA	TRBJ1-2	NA	TGCGCCAGCAGCCAAGCTGGGACACTCAACTATGGCTACACCTTC	CASSQAGTLNYGYTF
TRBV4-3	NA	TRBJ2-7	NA	TGCGCCAGCAGCCAAGAAAGTTGGGGCTCCTACGAGCAGTACTTC	CASSQESWGSYEQYF
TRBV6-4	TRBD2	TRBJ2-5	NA	TGTGCCATCCTTTTGGGGGGGAGCGAGACCCAGTACTTC	CAILLGGSETQYF
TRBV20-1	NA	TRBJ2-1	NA	TGCAGTGCTAGAGGCAATAGAGAGCAGTTCTTC	CSARGNREQFF
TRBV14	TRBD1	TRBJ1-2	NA	TGTGCCAGCAGCCGAGATCGAAGGGGACAGACTAGTGGCTACACCTTC	CASSRDRRGQTSGYTF
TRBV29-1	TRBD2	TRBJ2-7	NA	TGCAGCGTTCGACTAGCGGGAGCATACGAGCAGTACTTC	CSVRLAGAYEQYF
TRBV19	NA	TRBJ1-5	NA	TGTGCCAGTAACTTTCTCAGGGGAAGCAATCAGCCCCAGCATTTT	CASNFLRGSNQPQHF
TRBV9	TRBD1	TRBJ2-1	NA	TGTGCCAGCAGCGTAGTCCGGAGGGGACAGGGGACCTACAATGAGCAGTTCTTC	CASSVVRRGQGTYNEQFF
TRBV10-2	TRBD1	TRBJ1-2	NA	TGCGCCAGCAGGGGGCCGACAGGGGGCGAATATGGCTACACCTTC	CASRGPTGGEYGYTF
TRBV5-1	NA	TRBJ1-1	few	TGCGCCAGCAGCTTGGTCTGGCTGGCGGGAAACACTGAAGCTTTCTTT	CASSLVWLAGNTEAFF
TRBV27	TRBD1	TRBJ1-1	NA	TGTGCCAGCAGTTCAGACAGGGGCTGGGCTTTCTTT	CASSSDRGWAFF
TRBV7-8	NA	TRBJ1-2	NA	TGTGCCAGCAGCCCAACCAGGGTAGGCGTTCGTGGCTACACCTTC	CASSPTRVGVRGYTF
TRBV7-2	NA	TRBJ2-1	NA	TGTGCCAGCAATCCTGGCGAAGCGAATGAGCAGTTCTTC	CASNPGEANEQFF
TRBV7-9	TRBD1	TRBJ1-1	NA	TGTGCCAGCAGCTCCTACGTACAGGGGGCCCATAAAGCTTTCTTT	CASSSYVQGAHKAFF
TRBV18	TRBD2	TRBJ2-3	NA	TGTGCCAGCTCACCAGGAGCGGGGGCCCGATCTAGCACAGATACGCAGTATTTT	CASSPGAGARSSTDTQYF
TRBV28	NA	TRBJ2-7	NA	TGTGCCAGCAGGCCTCAGGGGTCCTACGAGCAGTACTTC	CASRPQGSYEQYF
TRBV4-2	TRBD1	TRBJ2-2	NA	TGTGCCAGCAGCCAAGTTCTACTCCGGGACAGGGGAAGAGGAAAGAACACCGGGGAGCTGTTTTTT	CASSQVLLRDRGRGKNTGELFF